This T cell receptor beta chain was found in a study of OX40 agonist ivuxolimab in advanced cancers. Study at large: Participants, about 83% male, averaged around 60 years of age, ranging from roughly 20 to 80. Partial responses, seen in three patients, involved one hepatocellular carcinoma and two cutaneous melanomas. Points from the study as a whole: Within 6 weeks, CD4+ and CD8+ blood T cells expanded clonally at 0.1 to 3.0 mg/kg.

Samples of blood were obtained at baseline, on cycle 4 day 1, and on cycle 7 day 1. A word on this clone: Its antigen is as yet unknown.

The CDR3 contains 14 residues. V lost 4 bases and J lost 3, with 14 bases in between. CDR1 is SGHRS and CDR2 is YFSETQ in the germline V gene. The data were produced by immunoSEQ multiplex PCR, yet TCRdb's version contains in-frame clones alone and is incomplete. The sample has around 47,000 clones; 84% are singletons. The specimen comprised CD4+ or CD8+ T cells sorted from blood, sampled in a trial of the OX40 agonist ivuxolimab. This sequence was found in an adult with an advanced solid tumor such as melanoma, head and neck, liver or kidney cancer. V usage is TRBV5-1 and J usage is TRBJ2-7; D is perhaps TRBD2 (5 bases). The DNA of the CDR3 is TGCGCCAGCAGCCCCCCGGAGGATTACTACGAGCAGTACTTC. Translating it yields CASSPPEDYYEQYF.